This T cell receptor beta chain was retrieved from a study of T cells expressing NK-cell markers. Study-wide background: HCMV serostatus: seven of eight sequenced donors positive, one negative. Findings and limits, study-wide: Unclear, still, was the HCMV specificity of the expanded NKG2C+ T cell clones. Of the CD8+ T cell pool in 5 to 7 donors, roughly 1.0-8% was accounted for by dominant NKG2C+ clonotypes.

cDNA encoding TCR beta was synthesized via 5'RACE template switching incorporating UMIs. From its re-call of the 5' RACE reads, TCRdb lists each CDR3 protein once, without DNA. The clone table shows 500,000 to 600,000 distinct CDR3 sequences, with the ten largest holding roughly 3.4%. Comments on this clonotype: The antigen is not known.

The CDR3 covers 16 residues. Germline lookup yields CDR1 SGHNT and CDR2 YENEEA. V and J are TRBV11-3 and TRBJ2-3; TCRdb picks TRBD1, but there is no DNA to check that call. The sequencing sample was made of blood T cells: a sorted CD56 or NKG2C T cell subset, CD4+ or CD8+ T cells, or bulk PBMC T cells (not recorded which). The origin of this receptor is a man aged 18 to 30 in good health. The CDR3 reads CASSLGAHRDTDTQYF.